This T cell receptor (beta chain) was identified in a study of CD8 T cells in Susac syndrome. Reverse transcription used about 0.45 to 1 ug RNA and random hexamers. TCRdb recomputed calls from the immunoSEQ multiplex PCR reads with MiXCR, one row per CDR3 protein. The profile shows a few hundred thousand distinct CDR3 sequences, roughly 92% of them singletons. The CDR3 is 13 residues long. V lost 8 bases and J 0 bases, leaving 8 bases between the germline ends. Per the germline V gene, CDR1 is MNHNS and CDR2 is SASEGT. The receptor was derived from a human donor with multiple sclerosis. Sequenced: CD8+ T cells from PBMCs. The rearrangement joins TRBV6-1 to TRBJ1-5; D is uncertain. The DNA of the CDR3 is TGTGCCAGCGGCTGGGATAGCAATCAGCCCCAGCATTTT. This sequence encodes CASGWDSNQPQHF.